The 20 T cell receptor beta chains below all came from one sample that was sequenced in a study of a mutant IDH1 vaccine in newly diagnosed glioma (dated by TCRdb to the early 2020s). The antigens these receptors bind are not known. Read against the paper, the sample's time point label means: week 35, safety follow-up. A 20-mer mutant IDH1 peptide at 300 micrograms in Montanide made up each vaccine dose, which was injected subcutaneously together with topical imiquimod. The library was made by the immunoSEQ multiplex PCR assay. As stored in TCRdb, this immuneACCESS dataset retains in-frame rearrangements with V and J assigned. A fraction of the clones does not appear; measured against another copy, unresolved V genes explain less than half of the discrepancy, and the remainder lacks a known reason. The sample includes approximately 50,000 clones, with 85% to 90% observed a single time. The ten largest clones add up to around 1.5% of the sample.

The sample here was PBMCs, taken from a glioma patient whose treatment included an IDH1 peptide vaccine. These receptors all come from a man aged 40-49 years with glioma.

This clone has a single count. The chain employs TRBV27 and TRBJ1-5; D possibly corresponds to TRBD1 (5 bases). CDR3 length: 14 amino acids. Trimming shortened V by 6 bases and J by 3 bases, and 12 bases separated the two germline ends. CDR1 is MNHEY and CDR2 is SMNVEV in the germline V gene (reference sequence). The DNA for the CDR3 is TGTGCCAGCAGGGATGACAGCCCCAATCAGCCCCAGCATTTT. It yields the protein CASRDDSPNQPQHF.

The chain joins TRBV19 to TRBJ1-1, with TRBD1 as a possible D gene (5 bases). The CDR3 is made up of 15 amino acids. CDR1 and CDR2 (germline): LNHDA, SQIVND (reference sequence). The germline V and J ends were trimmed by 5 bases and 6 bases, with 19 bases remaining between them. The CDR3 protein is CASSSRGDYTAEAFF. The CDR3 DNA reads as TGTGCCAGTAGTTCACGGGGGGATTACACAGCTGAAGCTTTCTTT.

The chain uses TRBV19 and TRBJ2-7; 10 nucleotides line up with TRBD2. Germline V CDR1 and CDR2: LNHDA, SQIVND (reference sequence). This CDR3 comprises 15 residues. V lost 5 bases, J lost 5 bases, and 9 bases stayed unmatched. For the CDR3, the DNA is TGTGCCAGTAGTGTCCTAGCGGGAGTATTCCACGAGCAGTACTTC. It encodes CASSVLAGVFHEQYF.

In DNA, the CDR3 is TGTGCCAGCAGGGTGACGACTAGCGGGAGGACAGATACGCAGTATTTT. Translation gives CASRVTTSGRTDTQYF. This chain links TRBV5-6 with TRBJ2-3, with TRBD2 identical over 13 bases. V lost 5 bases to trimming and J lost 3 bases; unmatched junction nucleotides: 6. Germline V gene sequence: CDR1 SGHDT, CDR2 YYEEEE. The CDR3 contains 16 residues.

The chain has TRBV5-1 and TRBJ2-5; D is unresolved. CDR1 and CDR2 (germline): SGHRS, YFSETQ. V was shortened by 4 bases and J by 1 base, with 11 bases between the two germline ends. The CDR3 sequence is 14 residues long. The DNA for the CDR3 is TGCGCCAGCAGCCCGGGCCCCAGCCAAGAGACCCAGTACTTC. Its protein is CASSPGPSQETQYF.

The rearrangement joins TRBV29-1 to TRBJ2-1, with TRBD2 matching 12 bases. The CDR3 runs to 17 residues. J was trimmed by 2 bases and V by 7 bases; bases with no gene match: 12. Germline V gene lookup returns CDR1 SQVTM and CDR2 ANQGSEA. The CDR3 region has the DNA TGCAGCGCCCTACCCGGGACTAGCGGGCCTGCCTACAATGAGCAGTTCTTC. Translation gives CSALPGTSGPAYNEQFF.

The chain employs TRBV28 and TRBJ1-5; 7 bases match TRBD1. After removal of 3 bases from V and 2 bases from J, the junction contained 4 bases not matched to a gene. Germline V lookup: CDR1 MDHEN, CDR2 SYDVKM. The CDR3 spans 15 residues. DNA of the CDR3: TGTGCCAGCAGTTTCGGGGACAGACGCAATCAGCCCCAGCATTTT. Encoded protein: CASSFGDRRNQPQHF.

The chain recombines TRBV7-3 with TRBJ2-7; 7 nucleotides match TRBD1. The CDR3 length is 14 residues. Germline trimming cut 7 bases from V and 0 bases from J; bases unmatched to any gene: 6. Germline V CDR1 and CDR2: SGHTA, FQGTGA. CDR3 DNA sequence: TGTGCCAGCAAACAGGGGACGCGCTCCTACGAGCAGTACTTC. Protein product: CASKQGTRSYEQYF. The full variable domain, in which reference TRBV7-3 and TRBJ2-7 provide the parts outside the CDR3, is GAGVSQTPSNKVTEKGKYVELRCDPISGHTALYWYRQSLGQGPEFLIYFQGTGAADDSGLPNDRFFAVRPEGSVSTLKIQRTERGDSAVYLCASKQGTRSYEQYFGPGTRLTVT.

This rearrangement joins TRBV5-1 to TRBJ2-6; D unclear. The V gene's germline CDR1 is SGHRS and CDR2 YFSETQ. CDR3 length equals 15 residues. Trimming removed 1 base from V and 0 bases from J, with 5 bases in between. In nucleotides, the CDR3 is TGCGCCAGCAGCTTGATGGCCTCTGGGGCCAACGTCCTGACTTTC. This sequence encodes CASSLMASGANVLTF.

The rearrangement joins TRBV18 to TRBJ1-2; no definite D call. Germline lookup yields CDR1 KGHSH and CDR2 LQKENI. V was cut by 3 bases and J by 3 bases, with 8 bases left in between. CDR3 length: 13 residues. CDR3 bases: TGTGCCAGCTCACCCACCGAAGACTATGGCTACACCTTC. Protein product: CASSPTEDYGYTF. The full variable domain, rest sourced from reference TRBV18 and TRBJ1-2, is NAGVMQNPRHLVRRRGQEARLRCSPMKGHSHVYWYRQLPEEGLKFMVYLQKENIIDESGMPKERFSAEFPKEGPSILRIQQVVRGDSAAYFCASSPTEDYGYTFGSGTRLTVV.

This chain connects TRBV2 to TRBJ2-5, with D perhaps TRBD1 (6 bases). TRBJ2-7 matches the DNA end more closely, so the J call is doubtful. The CDR3 extends over 13 amino acids. Per germline, CDR1 SNHLY and CDR2 FYNNEI. The CDR3 DNA reads as TGTGCCAGCACTCGACAGGCCTACTACGAGCAGTACTTC. It yields the protein CASTRQAYYEQYF.

The chain combines TRBV6-4 with TRBJ2-7; D perhaps matches TRBD1 (5 bases). The CDR3 has 12 residues. CDR1 MRHNA and CDR2 SNTAGT come from the germline V gene. CDR3 in DNA: TGTGCCAGCAGTGACTCGCGGACAAATTCTTGGGTC. Translated, it gives CASSDSRTNSWV.

The chain is built from TRBV2 and TRBJ2-5, with 9 bases identical to TRBD1. Germline V gene data show CDR1 as SNHLY and CDR2 as FYNNEI. This CDR3 is built from 16 residues. The ends lost 6 bases at V and 2 bases at J; junction bases unmatched: 10. CDR3 protein: CASRAGTGWGQETQYF. Here the CDR3 DNA reads TGTGCCAGCAGGGCGGGGACAGGGTGGGGTCAAGAGACCCAGTACTTC.

The V call is TRBV19, the J call TRBJ2-4, with D possibly being TRBD1 (6 bases). V shed 7 bases and J shed 6 bases, with 13 bases lying between them. The length of the CDR3 is 13 residues. Per the germline V gene, CDR1 is LNHDA and CDR2 is SQIVND (reference sequence). CDR3 in amino acids: CASTGQYGNIQYF. The CDR3 DNA reads as TGTGCCAGTACAGGACAGTACGGAAACATTCAGTACTTC.

This clone showed up just once. The V and J genes are TRBV5-1 and TRBJ1-4, with D hard to call. V gave up 3 bases and J gave up 5 bases, with 11 bases separating them. Germline loops: CDR1 SGHRS, CDR2 YFSETQ. The CDR3 sequence is 14 residues long. Written as DNA, the CDR3 is TGCGCCAGCAGCTCGAGGACGGAAAATGAAAAACTGTTTTTT. Amino acids: CASSSRTENEKLFF.

This rearrangement joins TRBV7-3 to TRBJ2-2, with D possibly being TRBD2 (6 bases). The CDR3 is made up of 13 amino acids. Trimming took 2 bases from V and 5 from J, leaving 6 bases between them. Germline CDR1 is SGHTA and CDR2 is FQGTGA. CDR3 protein: CASSLRGTGELFF. CDR3 in DNA: TGTGCCAGCAGCTTACGGGGGACCGGGGAGCTGTTTTTT.

The chain is built from TRBV28 and TRBJ2-1; unclear D gene. V dropped 6 bases and J dropped 4 bases, with 16 bases sitting between them. The CDR3 is made up of 15 amino acids. CDR1 and CDR2 from the germline V gene are MDHEN and SYDVKM. The CDR3 coding sequence is TGTGCCAGCAGCCCTTTCCACCCCATTTACAATGAGCAGTTCTTC. Residues: CASSPFHPIYNEQFF.

The chain employs TRBV11-2 and TRBJ2-5, with 7 bases aligning to TRBD2. The germline V gene encodes CDR1 SGHAT and CDR2 FQNNGV. The CDR3 loop spans 16 amino acids. With 1 base clipped from V and 1 base from J, the junction kept 6 bases outside the gene matches. CDR3 bases: TGTGCCAGCAGCTTAGCCTTGTCTAGCGGCCAAGAGACCCAGTACTTC. Protein product: CASSLALSSGQETQYF.

The sample holds a few counts of this clone. The J gene is TRBJ2-4, the V gene TRBV6-1; D not resolved. The CDR3 runs to 15 residues. Germline CDR1 is MNHNS and CDR2 is SASEGT. V was shortened by 2 bases and J by 2 bases, with 10 bases between the two germline ends. This CDR3 is CASSERVVTKNIQYF. The CDR3 DNA follows: TGTGCCAGCAGTGAAAGGGTGGTTACCAAAAACATTCAGTACTTC.

DNA of the CDR3: TGTGCCAGCAGTGGGGGGACTCCCCCCTTTGAGCAGTTCTTC. Amino acids: CASSGGTPPFEQFF. J is TRBJ2-1 and V is TRBV6-1, with D perhaps matching TRBD2 (6 bases). Germline V gene sequence: CDR1 MNHNS, CDR2 SASEGT. The length of the CDR3 is 14 residues. Trimming pared 4 bases from V and 9 bases from J, leaving 16 bases between.